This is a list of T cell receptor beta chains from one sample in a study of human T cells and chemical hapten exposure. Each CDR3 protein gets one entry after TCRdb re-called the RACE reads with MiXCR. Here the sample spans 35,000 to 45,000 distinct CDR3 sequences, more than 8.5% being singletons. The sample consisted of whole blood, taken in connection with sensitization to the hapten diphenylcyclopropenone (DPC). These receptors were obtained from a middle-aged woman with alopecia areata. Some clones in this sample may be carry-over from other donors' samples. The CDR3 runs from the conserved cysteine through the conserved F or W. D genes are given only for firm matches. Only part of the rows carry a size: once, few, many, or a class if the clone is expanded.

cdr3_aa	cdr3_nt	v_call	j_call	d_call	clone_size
CASSSGSTDTQYF	TGTGCCAGCAGTTCTGGCAGCACAGATACGCAGTATTTT	TRBV27	TRBJ2-3	NA	many
CASSQPDRGYAEAFF	TGTGCCAGCAGTCAGCCCGACAGGGGTTACGCTGAAGCTTTCTTT	TRBV6-6	TRBJ1-1	TRBD1	many
CASSQGIGTLRTEAFF	TGTGCCAGCAGCCAAGGAATAGGGACACTGAGGACTGAAGCTTTCTTT	TRBV3-1	TRBJ1-1	NA	many
CASSQAPGQSYEQYF	TGCGCCAGCAGCCAGGCTCCGGGACAGTCCTACGAGCAGTACTTC	TRBV4-1	TRBJ2-7	TRBD1	NA
CASSEASEPGNTIYF	TGTGCCAGCAGTGAAGCTTCGGAACCTGGAAACACCATATATTTT	TRBV6-1	TRBJ1-3	NA	many
CASSVEAGGQPQHF	TGTGCCAGCAGCGTAGAGGCAGGGGGACAGCCCCAGCATTTT	TRBV9	TRBJ1-5	TRBD1	NA
CASSLAGGQLTGANVLTF	TGCGCCAGCAGCTTGGCTGGGGGGCAACTTACTGGGGCCAACGTCCTGACTTTC	TRBV5-1	TRBJ2-6	NA	many
CASSHLQRAGGYEQFF	TGCGCCAGCAGCCACCTCCAGAGAGCGGGGGGCTATGAGCAGTTCTTC	TRBV4-3	TRBJ2-1	TRBD2	NA
CAITRRGLSDTQYF	TGTGCCATCACCAGAAGGGGTTTGTCGGATACGCAGTATTTT	TRBV10-3	TRBJ2-3	NA	NA
CASSQDPTQGFLRGQYF	TGTGCCAGCAGCCAAGACCCTACACAGGGGTTCCTTAGGGGGCAGTATTTT	TRBV14	TRBJ2-3	TRBD1	many
CASSQRQGTDTQYF	TGTGCCAGCAGCCAACGACAGGGGACAGATACGCAGTATTTT	TRBV11-3	TRBJ2-3	TRBD1	many
CASNHGLNNQPQHF	TGTGCCAGCAACCATGGGCTGAACAATCAGCCCCAGCATTTT	TRBV7-3	TRBJ1-5	NA	many
CASSGGRITDTQYF	TGTGCCAGCAGCGGGGGAAGGATCACAGATACGCAGTATTTT	TRBV6-1	TRBJ2-3	NA	many
CASSSGLSTDTQYF	TGTGCCAGCAGTTCAGGGCTTAGCACAGATACGCAGTATTTT	TRBV12-3/TRBV12-4	TRBJ2-3	NA	few
CSARSQGGSNQPQHF	TGCAGTGCTAGATCACAGGGAGGAAGCAATCAGCCCCAGCATTTT	TRBV20-1	TRBJ1-5	NA	many
CASSQVTSGGPYNEQFF	TGTGCCAGCAGCCAAGTTACTAGCGGGGGCCCCTACAATGAGCAGTTCTTC	TRBV4-2	TRBJ2-1	TRBD2	NA
CASSLSDNRAEKLFF	TGTGCCAGCAGCTTATCGGACAATAGAGCAGAAAAACTGTTTTTT	TRBV7-9	TRBJ1-4	NA	many
CASSSSGGVYTQYF	TGTGCCAGCAGTTCCAGCGGGGGGGTATATACGCAGTATTTT	TRBV28	TRBJ2-3	TRBD2	many
CASLIGGGSNEQFF	TGCGCCAGCCTGATCGGCGGGGGTAGCAATGAGCAGTTCTTC	TRBV5-1	TRBJ2-1	TRBD2	many
CASRLGQDRCTDTQYF	TGTGCCAGCAGGCTAGGACAGGATCGCTGCACAGATACGCAGTATTTT	TRBV21-1	TRBJ2-3	NA	few
CASGLPRQPQHF	TGTGCTAGTGGCCTCCCCAGGCAGCCCCAGCATTTT	TRBV12-5	TRBJ1-5	NA	many
CSARGWAGENQPQHF	TGCAGTGCTAGAGGTTGGGCAGGGGAGAATCAGCCCCAGCATTTT	TRBV20-1	TRBJ1-5	NA	NA
CSAREGTGVWTEAFF	TGCAGTGCTAGAGAAGGGACAGGGGTTTGGACTGAAGCTTTCTTT	TRBV20-1	TRBJ1-1	TRBD1	many